This is a list of T cell receptor beta chains from one sample in a study of cytomegalovirus exposure and HLA in healthy donors. Produced via immunoSEQ multiplex PCR; TCRdb's table is partial and in-frame only. Among some 98,000 clones listed, approximately 9% were seen once. Material for sequencing was PBMCs. These receptors were collected from a man aged 45-60 years in good health and CMV-seropositive. CDR3s include the opening cysteine and the closing phenylalanine or tryptophan. Each record gives: V gene, clone size, CDR3 protein. Only some rows state a clone size, as once, few, many or a class for expanded clones.

>TRBV30|NA
CAWSARRATVLGEAFF
>TRBV14|few
CASSPLGGTAYGYTF
>TRBV6-6|few
CASRYSAYEQYF
>TRBV11-1|NA
CASSSLATGPYEQYF
>TRBV28|NA
CASRSGQGEKLFF
>TRBV7-3|few
CASSETPVDEQFF
>TRBV2|NA
CASTLGLVNIQYF
>TRBV9|NA
CASSGGQGLEGTQYF
>TRBV5-1|few
CASSFPNSDEQFF
>TRBV7-9|NA
CASSWEGSTGGGETQYF
>TRBV29-1|few
CSVESGDAGYTF
>TRBV28|NA
CASRQTGTMGYTF
>TRBV5-1|few
CASSVGHLDSNTEAFF
>TRBV5-5|NA
CASSGRGIEYGYTF
>TRBV5-4|few
CASSPWRSVLSYEQYF
>TRBV5-1|few
CASSSASKLKDQFF
>TRBV10-1|NA
CASSEQGNKEAFF
>TRBV27|few
CASSLFATNTGELFF
>TRBV15|few
CATSRGLETSRRYEQYF
>TRBV9|NA
CASSKTSGPYEQYF
>TRBV7-2|few
CASSRGPGSQETQYF
>TRBV19|few
CASSIDRQAGNTIYF
>TRBV30|few
CAWSRDRPYGYTF
>TRBV7-9|NA
CASSSRTSGRDTQYF
>TRBV7-3|few
CASSFGSGSYNEQFF
>TRBV5-1|NA
CASSVDRGENQPQHF
>TRBV5-6|NA
CASSLGQYQETQYF
>TRBV6-5|NA
CASSRYGGTPHF
>TRBV20-1|NA
CSARTGRKLFF
>TRBV9|NA
CASSVAEGARELFF
>TRBV5-6|few
CASSYRAPGPSEQFF
>TRBV27|few
CASSFGIQETQYF
>TRBV18|few
CASSPEGGRTDTQYF